The 8 T cell receptor beta chains listed next were all sequenced from one sample in a study of spatial heterogeneity in lung cancer. Time point given: sample taken at primary tumor resection. Tumor, nontumor lung or frozen PBMC supplied whole RNA, sequenced without sorting. One entry per CDR3 protein, called by TCRdb with MiXCR from the 5' RACE reads. The data hold about 75,000 distinct CDR3 sequences, with about 14% observed a single time. The sample in question was PBMCs, obtained at surgery. The receptors were sampled from a male donor with early-stage non-small cell lung cancer.

This clonotype was detected only a few times. This chain connects TRBV29-1 to TRBJ2-7, with D perhaps matching TRBD2 (6 bases). V was shortened by 2 bases and J by 0 bases, with 8 bases between the two germline ends. The CDR3 contains 13 residues. Germline assignment: CDR1 SQVTM and CDR2 ANQGSEA. The chain's CDR3 is CSVESGSSYEQYF. The CDR3 DNA is TGCAGCGTTGAATCCGGGAGCTCCTACGAGCAGTACTTC.

There are a few counts of this clonotype. The rearrangement uses TRBV7-2 and TRBJ2-3; 7 positions match TRBD1. The V gene end was trimmed by 1 base and the J gene end by 6 bases; junction bases not matched to a gene: 7. CDR1 and CDR2 from the germline V gene are SGHTA and FQGNSA. The CDR3 spans 15 residues. DNA for the CDR3: TGTGCCAGCAGCTTAGGGACAGGCCAGGCGGATACGCAGTATTTT. It specifies CASSLGTGQADTQYF. Drawing the rest from reference TRBV7-2 and TRBJ2-3, the complete variable domain is GAGVSQSPSNKVTEKGKDVELRCDPISGHTALYWYRQSLGQGLEFLIYFQGNSAPDKSGLPSDRFSAERTGGSVSTLTIQRTQQEDSAVYLCASSLGTGQADTQYFGPGTRLTVL.

This clonotype was observed at least ten times. The genes are TRBV3-1 and TRBJ1-1; D gene uncertain. V was pared by 2 bases and J by 7 bases, with 11 bases between. The CDR3 loop spans 13 amino acids. Per the germline V gene, CDR1 is LGHDT and CDR2 is YNNKEL (reference sequence). CDR3 in DNA: TGTGCCAGCAGCCAATTCCTTTCAAATGAAGCTTTCTTT. Translation: CASSQFLSNEAFF.

CDR3 region: CASSYMGSNQPQHF. CDR3 nucleotides: TGTGCCAGCAGTTACATGGGGAGCAATCAGCCCCAGCATTTT. The chain recombines TRBV6-2 or TRBV6-3 with TRBJ1-5; D gene ambiguous. Germline V gene data show CDR1 as MNHEY and CDR2 as SVGEGT. The CDR3 spans 14 residues. V dropped 2 bases and J dropped 1 base, with 6 bases sitting between them.

Many counts were recorded for this clonotype. The chain combines TRBV7-2 with TRBJ2-3; D tentatively fits TRBD1 or TRBD2 (5 bases each). Per the germline V gene, CDR1 is SGHTA and CDR2 is FQGNSA. Trimming stripped 8 bases from V and 2 bases from J, with 14 bases between. This CDR3 has 14 residues. The CDR3 loop reads CASYRRGVTDTQYF. The CDR3 DNA reads TGTGCCAGCTACCGCCGAGGGGTCACAGATACGCAGTATTTT.

The rearrangement uses TRBV20-1 and TRBJ2-7; D is ambiguous. This CDR3 is 14 amino acids long. CDR1 and CDR2 from the germline V gene are DFQATT and SNEGSKA (reference sequence). The V end lost 4 bases, the J end lost 0 bases, and 13 bases lay between the germline ends. In DNA form, the CDR3 reads TGCAGTGCTAAAACAGCCTACCCCTCCTACGAGCAGTACTTC. Amino acid sequence: CSAKTAYPSYEQYF.

This clonotype was observed at least ten times. The rearrangement links TRBV9 to TRBJ2-1; tentative D call: TRBD2 (5 bases). The germline V gene encodes CDR1 SGDLS and CDR2 YYNGEE. The length of the CDR3 is 15 residues. V shed 1 base and J shed 3 bases, with 11 bases lying between them. CDR3 region: CASSVSPADYNEQFF. The CDR3, as DNA: TGTGCCAGCAGCGTAAGCCCAGCGGACTACAATGAGCAGTTCTTC.

The chain carries TRBV11-3 and TRBJ1-1; D possibly corresponds to TRBD1 (6 bases). Trimming cost V 6 bases and J 4 bases, with 15 bases left between them. Germline CDR1 is SGHNT and CDR2 is YENEEA. The CDR3 is 14 residues long. The CDR3 region is CASRTGLVSTEAFF. As DNA, the CDR3 is TGTGCCAGCAGGACAGGATTGGTGAGCACTGAAGCTTTCTTT.